The 17 T cell receptor beta chains given below trace back to one sample, sequenced in a study of T cells of healthy individuals. A single record per CDR3 protein comes from TCRdb applying MiXCR to the 5' RACE reads. The sample lists about 60,000 distinct CDR3 sequences, about a sixth occurring once. These receptors all stem from a human donor in good health.

The CDR3 coding sequence is TGTGCCAGCAGTTTAGGACTCCGGGACCTTGAAGCTTTCTTT. This encodes CASSLGLRDLEAFF. The chain carries TRBV12-3 or TRBV12-4 and TRBJ1-1; possible D gene TRBD1, 5 bases. The ends were cut back, 1 base at V and 7 bases at J, with 13 bases in the middle. This CDR3 has 14 amino acids.

This clonotype was seen at least ten times. The gene calls are TRBV20-1 and TRBJ2-3; 10 bases fit TRBD2. Per germline, CDR1 DFQATT and CDR2 SNEGSKA (reference sequence). There are 16 residues in the CDR3. Germline trimming cut 6 bases from V and 4 bases from J; bases unmatched to any gene: 13. CDR3 loop: CSASPGSGGAPDTQYF. The DNA of the CDR3 is TGCAGTGCCTCACCGGGAAGCGGGGGGGCCCCAGATACGCAGTATTTT.

This chain connects TRBV28 to TRBJ1-4, with D possibly matching TRBD1 (5 bases). Trimming took 1 base from V and 10 from J, leaving 13 bases between them. CDR1 is MDHEN, CDR2 SYDVKM, per germline. This CDR3 spans 14 amino acids. The CDR3: CASSLYGERGKLFF. The CDR3 DNA is TGTGCCAGCAGTTTATACGGGGAGAGGGGAAAACTGTTTTTT.

The chain combines TRBV10-3 with TRBJ2-5, with 11 bases matching TRBD2. J gave up 4 bases and V 4 bases, and 11 bases lay outside the gene matches. This CDR3 is 17 amino acids long. From germline, CDR1 is ENHRY and CDR2 SYGVKD. Written as DNA, the CDR3 is TGTGCCATCAGTGGCCTAGCGGGGGGTCCTGAGGGAGAGACCCAGTACTTC. Encoded protein: CAISGLAGGPEGETQYF.

CDR3 amino acids: CASSYLQFYEQYF. The CDR3 region has the DNA TGTGCCAGCAGTTATTTACAGTTTTACGAGCAGTACTTC. The chain carries TRBV6-6 and TRBJ2-7; no firm D call. The CDR3 has 13 amino acids. Germline V gene lookup returns CDR1 MNHNY and CDR2 SVGAGI (reference sequence). V was cut by 3 bases and J by 4 bases, with 10 bases left in between.

This clonotype was detected ten times or more. The genes are TRBV6-6 and TRBJ1-3, with TRBD1 matching over 9 bases. V gave up 2 bases and J gave up 5 bases; unmatched junction bases: 4. The CDR3 is 15 amino acids. Per germline, CDR1 MNHNY and CDR2 SVGAGI (reference sequence). Here the CDR3 reads CASSYTGGGRNTIYF. In DNA form, the CDR3 reads TGTGCCAGCAGTTACACAGGGGGCGGGAGAAACACCATATATTTT.

In this sample, this clonotype turned up a few times. This chain joins TRBV25-1 and TRBJ2-2, with D hard to call. V lost 1 base to trimming and J lost 1 base, with 7 bases between them. The CDR3 is 15 amino acids. The germline CDR1 and CDR2 sequences are MGHDK and SYGVNS. The CDR3 coding sequence is TGTGCCAGCAGTGAATGGTTGGGGAACACCGGGGAGCTGTTTTTT. Translated: CASSEWLGNTGELFF. Combining the CDR3 with reference TRBV25-1 and TRBJ2-2 gives the whole variable domain EADIYQTPRYLVIGTGKKITLECSQTMGHDKMYWYQQDPGMELHLIHYSYGVNSTEKGDLSSESTVSRIRTEHFPLTLESARPSHTSQYLCASSEWLGNTGELFFGEGSRLTVL.

In this sample, this clonotype turned up many times. This chain connects TRBV10-3 to TRBJ2-2; 9 bases are shared with TRBD1. The CDR3 consists of 15 residues. V shed 3 bases and J 4 bases; nucleotides not matched to a gene: 3. Per the germline V gene, CDR1 is ENHRY and CDR2 is SYGVKD. CDR3 in amino acids: CAISDRTGATGELFF. CDR3 DNA sequence: TGTGCCATCAGTGATAGGACAGGGGCCACCGGGGAGCTGTTTTTT.

This clonotype turned up a few times. Here the CDR3 omits its conserved ending phenylalanine or tryptophan, so a read error is the likely source. The DNA is left out, because the CDR3 cannot be placed on it with certainty; the CDR3 is given as TCRdb lists it. The V and J genes are TRBV19 and TRBJ2-7; the D call of TRBD2 is as the table states it, not checked on the DNA. Germline CDR1 and CDR2: LNHDA and SQIVND (reference sequence). The length of the CDR3 is 10 amino acids, counting both ends. The CDR3 loop is CASSMTDEGG.

This clonotype was seen at least ten times. The chain couples TRBV28 to TRBJ1-2; D unclear. V was clipped by 2 bases and J by 8 bases, with 9 bases between them. CDR1 and CDR2 from the germline V gene are MDHEN and SYDVKM. The CDR3 has 12 residues. The CDR3 nucleotides read TGTGCCAGCAGTTTAGTGGCCGCGGGCTACACCTTC. Protein: CASSLVAAGYTF.

This clonotype has more than one count but fewer than ten. The chain uses TRBV12-3 or TRBV12-4 and TRBJ2-3, with TRBD2 identical over 8 bases. The CDR3 is 16 amino acids. Unmatched junction bases numbered 8, after V lost 6 bases and J lost 0 bases. The CDR3 sequence is CASSQPAGGSTDTQYF. DNA for the CDR3: TGTGCCAGCAGCCAACCCGCGGGGGGAAGCACAGATACGCAGTATTTT.

Only a few counts were recorded for this clonotype. The chain joins TRBV7-8 to TRBJ2-1, with 9 bases identical to TRBD1. Trimming cost V 5 bases and J 0 bases; bases outside gene matches: 5. CDR1 and CDR2 from the germline V gene are SGHVS and FQNEAQ. The CDR3 consists of 16 residues. CDR3 in DNA: TGTGCCAGCAGCCCGACAGGGGGTTTCTCCTACAATGAGCAGTTCTTC. As protein: CASSPTGGFSYNEQFF.

This clonotype was seen ten or more times. This chain joins TRBV20-1 and TRBJ1-6; no clear D gene. The CDR3 consists of 16 residues. Germline V CDR1 and CDR2: DFQATT, SNEGSKA (reference sequence). V gave up 2 bases and J gave up 0 bases, with 11 bases separating them. CDR3 sequence (DNA): TGCAGTGCTAGAAAAAAGGAAGTCTCCTATAATTCACCCCTCCACTTT. Protein: CSARKKEVSYNSPLHF.

This clonotype was seen a few times. The chain employs TRBV24-1 and TRBJ2-3; D not resolved. Germline V gene sequence: CDR1 KGHDR, CDR2 SFDVKD. Trimming pared 1 base from V and 3 bases from J, leaving 7 bases between. The CDR3 has 14 residues. For the CDR3, the DNA is TGTGCCACCAGTGATTTTGGGAATACAGATACGCAGTATTTT. Amino acid sequence: CATSDFGNTDTQYF.

This clonotype was detected only a few times. The chain has TRBV10-3 and TRBJ2-1; either TRBD1 or TRBD2 may supply D (5 bases each). Looked up from germline, CDR1 is ENHRY and CDR2 is SYGVKD. V was pared by 2 bases and J by 9 bases, with 17 bases between. CDR3 length: 15 residues. The CDR3: CAISEEVRGASEQFF. The CDR3 region has the DNA TGTGCCATCAGTGAGGAGGTTAGGGGAGCAAGTGAGCAGTTCTTC.

This sequence joins TRBV11-2 and TRBJ2-5; maybe TRBD1 (5 bases). CDR3 length: 15 residues. Germline V gives CDR1 SGHAT, CDR2 FQNNGV. The V gene lost 6 bases and the J gene lost 4 bases, with 18 bases spanning the gap. In DNA form, the CDR3 reads TGTGCCAGCAGGGACACGTTGTTGCCCGGAGAGACCCAGTACTTC. Encoded protein: CASRDTLLPGETQYF.

This clonotype was recorded many times. The rearrangement joins TRBV28 to TRBJ2-1; no clear D gene. The CDR3 consists of 14 residues. Germline V gene sequence: CDR1 MDHEN, CDR2 SYDVKM. The ends were cut back, 2 bases at V and 2 bases at J, with 7 bases in the middle. The CDR3 nucleotides are TGTGCCAGCAGTTTAACGGGCCCCTACAATGAGCAGTTCTTC. Translating it yields CASSLTGPYNEQFF.